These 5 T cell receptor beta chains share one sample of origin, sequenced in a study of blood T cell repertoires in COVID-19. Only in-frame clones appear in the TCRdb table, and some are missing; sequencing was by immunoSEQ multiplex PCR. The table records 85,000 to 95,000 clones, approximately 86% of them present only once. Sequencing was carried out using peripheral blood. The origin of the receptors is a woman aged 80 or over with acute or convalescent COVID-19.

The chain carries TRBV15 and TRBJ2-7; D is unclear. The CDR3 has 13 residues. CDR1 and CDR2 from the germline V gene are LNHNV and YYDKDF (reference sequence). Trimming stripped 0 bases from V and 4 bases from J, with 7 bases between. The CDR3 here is CATSRDPTYEQYF. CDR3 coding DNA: TGTGCCACCAGCAGAGATCCGACTTACGAGCAGTACTTC.

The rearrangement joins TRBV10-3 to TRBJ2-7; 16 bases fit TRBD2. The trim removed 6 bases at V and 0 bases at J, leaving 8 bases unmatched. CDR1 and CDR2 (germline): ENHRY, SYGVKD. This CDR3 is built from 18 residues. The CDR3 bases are TGTGCCATCAGGTTTGGGACTAGCGGGGGGGCTAGCTCCTACGAGCAGTACTTC. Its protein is CAIRFGTSGGASSYEQYF.

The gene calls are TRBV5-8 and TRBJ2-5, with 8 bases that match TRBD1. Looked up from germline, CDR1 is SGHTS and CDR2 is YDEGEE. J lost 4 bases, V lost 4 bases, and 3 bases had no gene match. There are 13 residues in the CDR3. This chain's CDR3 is CASSTQGGETQYF. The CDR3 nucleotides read TGTGCCAGCAGCACACAGGGGGGAGAGACCCAGTACTTC.

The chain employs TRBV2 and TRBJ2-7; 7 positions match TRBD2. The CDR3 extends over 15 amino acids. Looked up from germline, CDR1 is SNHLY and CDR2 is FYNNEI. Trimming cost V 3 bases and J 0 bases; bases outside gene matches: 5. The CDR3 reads CASSEGGTLSYEQYF. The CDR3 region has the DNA TGTGCCAGCAGTGAGGGGGGGACCCTCTCCTACGAGCAGTACTTC. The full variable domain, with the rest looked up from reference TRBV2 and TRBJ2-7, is EPEVTQTPSHQVTQMGQEVILRCVPISNHLYFYWYRQILGQKVEFLVSFYNNEISEKSEIFDDQFSVERPDGSNFTLKIRSTKLEDSAMYFCASSEGGTLSYEQYFGPGTRLTVT.

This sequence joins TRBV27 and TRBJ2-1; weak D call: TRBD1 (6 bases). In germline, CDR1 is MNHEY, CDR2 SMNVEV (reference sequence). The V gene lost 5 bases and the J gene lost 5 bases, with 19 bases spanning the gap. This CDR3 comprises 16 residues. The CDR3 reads CASSPPSGTLNNEQFF. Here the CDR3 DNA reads TGTGCCAGCAGTCCCCCCTCCGGGACACTCAACAATGAGCAGTTCTTC.